This T cell receptor beta chain was profiled in a study of blood T cell repertoires in COVID-19. The Seattle patients, enrolled during active infection, were followed longitudinally. CDR3 size: 16 residues. Germline-derived CDR1 and CDR2 are LNHDA and SQIVND (reference sequence). Trimming cost V 6 bases and J 5 bases; bases outside gene matches: 11. Some clones are missing from TCRdb's copy, which holds only in-frame ones; the method was immunoSEQ multiplex PCR. The sample has about 300,000 clones, roughly 90% seen once; the top ten hold 1.8%. Specimen: peripheral blood. The chain recombines TRBV19 with TRBJ2-1; 9 bases are a match to TRBD1. This TCR was sampled from a young woman with COVID-19, enrolled during active disease. The chain's CDR3 is CASRRLDRGINNEQFF. CDR3 coding DNA: TGTGCCAGTAGGCGACTCGACAGGGGGATAAACAATGAGCAGTTCTTC.